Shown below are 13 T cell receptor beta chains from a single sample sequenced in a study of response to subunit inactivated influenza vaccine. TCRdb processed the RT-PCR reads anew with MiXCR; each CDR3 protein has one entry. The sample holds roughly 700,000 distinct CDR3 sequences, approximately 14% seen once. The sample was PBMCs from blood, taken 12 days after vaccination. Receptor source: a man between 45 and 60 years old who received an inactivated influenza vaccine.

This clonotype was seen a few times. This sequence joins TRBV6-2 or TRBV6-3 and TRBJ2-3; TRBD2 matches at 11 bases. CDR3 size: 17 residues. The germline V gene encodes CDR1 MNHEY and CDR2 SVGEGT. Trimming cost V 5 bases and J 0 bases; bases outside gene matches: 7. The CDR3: CASSPLLAGASTDTQYF. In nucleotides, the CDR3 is TGTGCCAGCAGTCCACTACTAGCGGGGGCGAGCACAGATACGCAGTATTTT.

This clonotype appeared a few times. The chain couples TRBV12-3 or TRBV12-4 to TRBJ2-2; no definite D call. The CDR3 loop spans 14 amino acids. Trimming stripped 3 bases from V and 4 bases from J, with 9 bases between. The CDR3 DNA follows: TGTGCCAGCAGTTTCCTGGCAGGCACCGGGGAGCTGTTTTTT. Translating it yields CASSFLAGTGELFF.

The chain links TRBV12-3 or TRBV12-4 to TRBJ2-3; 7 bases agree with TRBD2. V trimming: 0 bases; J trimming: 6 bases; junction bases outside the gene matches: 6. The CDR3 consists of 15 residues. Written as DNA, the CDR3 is TGTGCCAGCAGTTTAGCGCGGGGGATAGGGGATACGCAGTATTTT. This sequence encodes CASSLARGIGDTQYF.

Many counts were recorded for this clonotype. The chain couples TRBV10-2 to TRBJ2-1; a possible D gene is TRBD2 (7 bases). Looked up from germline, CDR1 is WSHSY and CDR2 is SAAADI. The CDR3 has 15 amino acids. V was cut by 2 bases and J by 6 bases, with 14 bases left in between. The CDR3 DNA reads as TGCGCCAGCAGTGAGAAGAGGGGGGGCTCCAATGAGCAGTTCTTC. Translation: CASSEKRGGSNEQFF.

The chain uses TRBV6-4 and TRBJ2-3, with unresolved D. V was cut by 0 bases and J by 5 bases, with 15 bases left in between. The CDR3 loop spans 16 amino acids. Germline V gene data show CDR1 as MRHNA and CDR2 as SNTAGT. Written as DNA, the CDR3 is TGTGCCAGCAGTGACTCAAGTAGGTTCAGGTTAGATACGCAGTATTTT. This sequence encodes CASSDSSRFRLDTQYF.

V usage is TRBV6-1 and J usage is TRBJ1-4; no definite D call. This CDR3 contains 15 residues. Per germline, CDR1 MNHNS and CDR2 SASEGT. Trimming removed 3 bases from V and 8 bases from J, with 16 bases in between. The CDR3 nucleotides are TGTGCCAGCAGTGACACCAGAACCTTGAACGAAAAACTGTTTTTT. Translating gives CASSDTRTLNEKLFF.

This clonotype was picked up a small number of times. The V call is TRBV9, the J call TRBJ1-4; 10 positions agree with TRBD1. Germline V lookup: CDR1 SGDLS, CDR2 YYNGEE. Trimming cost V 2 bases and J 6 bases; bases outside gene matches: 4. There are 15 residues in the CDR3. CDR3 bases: TGTGCCAGCAGCGTCAAGACAGGGGGCGATGAAAAACTGTTTTTT. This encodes CASSVKTGGDEKLFF. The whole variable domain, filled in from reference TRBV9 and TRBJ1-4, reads DSGVTQTPKHLITATGQRVTLRCSPRSGDLSVYWYQQSLDQGLQFLIQYYNGEERAKGNILERFSAQQFPDLHSELNLSSLELGDSALYFCASSVKTGGDEKLFFGSGTQLSVL.

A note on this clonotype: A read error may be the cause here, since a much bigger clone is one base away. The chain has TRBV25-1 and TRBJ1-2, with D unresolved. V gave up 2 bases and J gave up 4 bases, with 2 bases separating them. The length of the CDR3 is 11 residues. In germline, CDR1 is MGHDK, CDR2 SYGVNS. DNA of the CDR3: TGTGCCAGCAGTGAAACCTATGGCTACACCTTC. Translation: CASSETYGYTF.

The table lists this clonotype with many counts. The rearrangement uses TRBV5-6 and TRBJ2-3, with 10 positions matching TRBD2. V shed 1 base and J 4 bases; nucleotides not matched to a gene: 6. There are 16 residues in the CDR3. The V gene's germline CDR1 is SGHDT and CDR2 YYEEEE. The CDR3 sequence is CASSLFQREGADTQYF. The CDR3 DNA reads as TGTGCCAGCAGCTTGTTTCAGCGGGAGGGCGCAGATACGCAGTATTTT.

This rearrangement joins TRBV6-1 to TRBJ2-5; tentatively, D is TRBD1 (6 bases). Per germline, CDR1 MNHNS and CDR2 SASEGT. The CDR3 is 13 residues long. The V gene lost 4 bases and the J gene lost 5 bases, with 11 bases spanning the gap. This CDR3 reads CASSVTGYETQYF. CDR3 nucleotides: TGTGCCAGCAGTGTGACAGGTTACGAGACCCAGTACTTC.

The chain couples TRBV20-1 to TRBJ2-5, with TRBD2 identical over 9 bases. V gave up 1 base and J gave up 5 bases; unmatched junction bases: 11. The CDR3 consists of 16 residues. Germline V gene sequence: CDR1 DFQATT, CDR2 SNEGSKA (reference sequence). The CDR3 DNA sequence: TGCAGTGCTAGAGGGGCAATAGCGGGAGCATGGGAGACCCAGTACTTC. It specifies CSARGAIAGAWETQYF.

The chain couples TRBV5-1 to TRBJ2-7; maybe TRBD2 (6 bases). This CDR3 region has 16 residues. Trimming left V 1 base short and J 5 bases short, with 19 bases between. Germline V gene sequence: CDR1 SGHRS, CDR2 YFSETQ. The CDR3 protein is CASSLTDPGLGNEQYF. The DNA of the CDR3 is TGCGCCAGCAGCTTGACGGATCCGGGACTTGGGAACGAGCAGTACTTC. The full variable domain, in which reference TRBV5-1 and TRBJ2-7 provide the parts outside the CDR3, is KAGVTQTPRYLIKTRGQQVTLSCSPISGHRSVSWYQQTPGQGLQFLFEYFSETQRNKGNFPGRFSGRQFSNSRSEMNVSTLELGDSALYLCASSLTDPGLGNEQYFGPGTRLTVT.

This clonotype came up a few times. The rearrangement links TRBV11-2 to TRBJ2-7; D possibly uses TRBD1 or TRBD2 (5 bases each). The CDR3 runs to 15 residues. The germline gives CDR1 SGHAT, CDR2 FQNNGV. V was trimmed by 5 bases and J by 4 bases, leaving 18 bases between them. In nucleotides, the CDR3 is TGTGCCAGCAGCATGTCCCAGGGTCGAGGGTACGAGCAGTACTTC. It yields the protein CASSMSQGRGYEQYF.